This T cell receptor (beta chain) was recovered during a study of T cell responses to AZD1222 COVID-19 vaccine. Across the study: Some second doses came at about 4 weeks and others at about 12 weeks; these were pooled.

The repertoire was sequenced with immunoSEQ multiplex PCR; TCRdb's copy has only in-frame clones and lacks some. The sample shows tens of thousands of clones, roughly 85% of them seen only once. A word on this clone: Its antigen is undetermined.

Broader study findings: In all cases, repertoires were sampled only after the peak T cell response. Baseline serology detected seropositivity in only a handful of AZD1222 recipients. When two AZD1222 doses had been given, Spike-specific TCR breadth and depth rose.

This CDR3 contains 15 residues. Trimming shortened V by 2 bases and J by 6 bases, and 14 bases separated the two germline ends. The germline V gene has CDR1 SEHNR and CDR2 FQNEAQ (reference sequence). The chain has TRBV7-9 and TRBJ1-3; no clear D. This clonotype originated in an adult in good health. The sample was peripheral blood, taken on day 0 of AZD1222 vaccination. The CDR3 sequence: CASSLRAGSQNTIYF. The DNA of the CDR3 is TGTGCCAGCAGCTTACGAGCCGGCAGCCAAAACACCATATATTTT.